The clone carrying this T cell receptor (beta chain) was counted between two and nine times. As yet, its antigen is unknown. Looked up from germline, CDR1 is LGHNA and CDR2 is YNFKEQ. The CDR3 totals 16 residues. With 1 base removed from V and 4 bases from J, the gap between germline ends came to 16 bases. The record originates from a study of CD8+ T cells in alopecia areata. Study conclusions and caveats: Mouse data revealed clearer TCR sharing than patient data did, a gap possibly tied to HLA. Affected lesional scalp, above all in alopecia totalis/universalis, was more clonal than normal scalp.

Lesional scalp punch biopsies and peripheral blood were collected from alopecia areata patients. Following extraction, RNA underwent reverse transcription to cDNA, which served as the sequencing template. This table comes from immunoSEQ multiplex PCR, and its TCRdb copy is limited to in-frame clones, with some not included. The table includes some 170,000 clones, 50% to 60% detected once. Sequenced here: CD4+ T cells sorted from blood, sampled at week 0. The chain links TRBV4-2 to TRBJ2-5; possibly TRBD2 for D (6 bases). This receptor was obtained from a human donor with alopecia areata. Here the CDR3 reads CASSQVNKGGSETQYF. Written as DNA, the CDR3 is TGTGCCAGCAGCCAAGTCAACAAGGGAGGTTCAGAGACCCAGTACTTC.